This is a list of T cell receptor beta chains from one sample in a study of T-cell reconstitution after alpha-beta-depleted transplantation in children. TCRdb itself ran the PCR reads through MiXCR, one entry per CDR3 protein. The profile shows 450,000 to 600,000 distinct CDR3 sequences, around 20% of them singletons. The source was PBMCs from the stem cell graft donor, collected from the stem cell graft. The receptors shown here come from a human donor who donated a stem cell graft to a child with acute lymphoblastic leukemia. CDR3s include the opening cysteine and the closing phenylalanine or tryptophan. D genes are given only for firm matches. Clone size, where shown, is once, few, many, or a class for clones that have expanded.

CDR3aa	CDR3nt	abundance	v_gene	j_gene	d_gene
CASSDSRAGPIGETQYF	TGTGCCAGCAGTGACTCCCGCGCGGGACCTATTGGGGAGACCCAGTACTTC	.	TRBV6-4	TRBJ2-5	.
CSAHDMDEAFF	TGCAGCGCTCACGACATGGATGAAGCTTTCTTT	few	TRBV29-1	TRBJ1-1	.
CASSYGTSGNTGELFF	TGTGCCAGCAGCTACGGGACTAGCGGGAACACCGGGGAGCTGTTTTTT	.	TRBV11-1	TRBJ2-2	TRBD2
CSASGTSGIF	TGCAGTGCTTCCGGGACTAGCGGGATCTTT	few	TRBV20-1	TRBJ2-3	TRBD2
CASSLAWVNTEAFF	TGTGCCAGCAGCTTAGCGTGGGTGAACACTGAAGCTTTCTTT	.	TRBV11-2	TRBJ1-1	.
CASSGEVAADTQYF	TGTGCCAGCAGCGGGGAGGTGGCTGCAGATACGCAGTATTTT	few	TRBV9	TRBJ2-3	.
CASSTLIGGHEQFF	TGTGCCAGCAGTACCTTAATCGGTGGTCATGAGCAGTTCTTC	.	TRBV2	TRBJ2-1	.
CASSVPLLARETQYF	TGTGCCAGCAGCGTCCCTTTACTAGCGAGAGAGACCCAGTACTTC	.	TRBV7-9	TRBJ2-5	TRBD2
CASRNRGRETQYF	TGTGCCAGCAGGAACAGGGGGCGCGAGACCCAGTACTTC	few	TRBV14	TRBJ2-5	TRBD1
CASSLDTGALTEAFF	TGCGCCAGCAGCTTGGATACGGGGGCCCTCACTGAAGCTTTCTTT	few	TRBV5-1	TRBJ1-1	.
CSVEDGGLAGSSYNEQFF	TGCAGCGTTGAAGATGGCGGACTAGCGGGAAGCTCCTACAATGAGCAGTTCTTC	.	TRBV29-1	TRBJ2-1	TRBD2
CSASLAPRGLAGGPGDTQYF	TGCAGTGCTAGTTTGGCCCCCCGGGGACTAGCGGGAGGGCCAGGGGATACGCAGTATTTT	few	TRBV20-1	TRBJ2-3	TRBD2
CASSPQGVSYEQYF	TGTGCCAGCTCACCCCAGGGGGTGAGCTACGAGCAGTACTTC	few	TRBV18	TRBJ2-7	TRBD1
CASSNAGHYEQYF	TGTGCCAGCAGTAACGCGGGGCACTACGAGCAGTACTTC	.	TRBV7-2	TRBJ2-7	.
CASSLTGGGKLFF	TGTGCCAGCAGTCTAACAGGGGGCGGAAAACTGTTTTTT	.	TRBV6-1	TRBJ1-4	TRBD1
CASSPRTGATGELFF	TGTGCCAGCAGCCCGCGGACAGGGGCCACCGGGGAGCTGTTTTTT	few	TRBV2	TRBJ2-2	TRBD1
CSAPGLTPRGEKLFF	TGCAGTGCACCCGGCCTCACCCCAAGGGGAGAAAAACTGTTTTTT	few	TRBV20-1	TRBJ1-4	.
CASSPKTGGGTEAFF	TGTGCCAGCAGCCCTAAAACAGGGGGCGGAACTGAAGCTTTCTTT	few	TRBV5-5	TRBJ1-1	TRBD1
CSAPNDRAYGYTF	TGCAGTGCCCCCAATGACAGGGCCTATGGCTACACCTTC	few	TRBV20-1	TRBJ1-2	TRBD1
CASSGTSGRAVRNEQFF	TGCGCCAGCAGTGGGACTAGCGGGAGGGCCGTGCGGAATGAGCAGTTCTTC	.	TRBV5-1	TRBJ2-1	TRBD2
CASSSDSPSGANVLTF	TGTGCCAGCAGTTCCGACAGCCCCTCTGGGGCCAACGTCCTGACTTTC	.	TRBV12-3/TRBV12-4	TRBJ2-6	.
CSAIQGTGGAGEAFF	TGCAGTGCTATTCAGGGAACAGGGGGCGCCGGGGAAGCTTTCTTT	.	TRBV20-1	TRBJ1-1	TRBD1
CASSPRRVMNTEAFF	TGTGCCAGCAGTCCCCGCAGGGTAATGAACACTGAAGCTTTCTTT	.	TRBV12-3/TRBV12-4	TRBJ1-1	.
CASSLVVAGGGNSQYF	TGCGCCAGCAGCTTGGTGGTAGCGGGAGGAGGAAACAGTCAGTACTTC	.	TRBV5-1	TRBJ2-4	TRBD2
CASSLYDRGQGYTF	TGTGCCAGCAGCTTATACGACAGGGGCCAGGGCTACACCTTC	few	TRBV7-9	TRBJ1-2	TRBD1
CASSLDQEVLEF	TGTGCCAGCAGTTTGGATCAGGAGGTATTAGAATTC	many	TRBV12-3/TRBV12-4	TRBJ2-5	.
CSVELTGAHTDTQYF	TGCAGCGTTGAATTGACAGGGGCTCACACAGATACGCAGTATTTT	many	TRBV29-1	TRBJ2-3	TRBD1
CASSMGLAATYNEQFF	TGCGCCAGCAGCATGGGACTAGCCGCAACCTACAATGAGCAGTTCTTC	.	TRBV5-1	TRBJ2-1	TRBD2
CASSLLPGASGANVLTF	TGTGCCAGCAGCTTACTTCCAGGCGCCTCTGGGGCCAACGTCCTGACTTTC	.	TRBV7-3	TRBJ2-6	.